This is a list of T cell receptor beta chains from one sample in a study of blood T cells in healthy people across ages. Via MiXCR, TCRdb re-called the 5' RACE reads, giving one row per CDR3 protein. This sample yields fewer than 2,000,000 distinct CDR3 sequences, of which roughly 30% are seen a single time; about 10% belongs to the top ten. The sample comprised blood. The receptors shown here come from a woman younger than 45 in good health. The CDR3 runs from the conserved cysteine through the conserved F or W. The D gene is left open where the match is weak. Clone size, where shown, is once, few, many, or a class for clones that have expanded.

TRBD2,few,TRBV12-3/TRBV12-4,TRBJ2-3,TGTGCCAGCACCCGAGGGCGGGGGAGAGATACGCAGTATTTT,CASTRGRGRDTQYF
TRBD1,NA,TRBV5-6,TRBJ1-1,TGTGCCAGCAGCCCCCAGGGGGTGGACACTGAAGCTTTCTTT,CASSPQGVDTEAFF
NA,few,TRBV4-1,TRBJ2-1,TGCGCCAGCAGCCAAGATAGAGGGTTGGAGCAGTTCTTC,CASSQDRGLEQFF
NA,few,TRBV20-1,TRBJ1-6,TGCAGTGCTAGAGATAAGAAGCCTGGACCTTCACCCCTCCACTTT,CSARDKKPGPSPLHF
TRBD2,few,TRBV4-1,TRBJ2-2,TGCGCCAGCAGCCAAGTTAGTAGCGGGAGGAGCCCGGACACCGGGGAGCTGTTTTTT,CASSQVSSGRSPDTGELFF
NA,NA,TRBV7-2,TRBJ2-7,TGTGCCAGCAGGCGTCTAGTGGGAGCCCTATACGAGCAGTACTTC,CASRRLVGALYEQYF
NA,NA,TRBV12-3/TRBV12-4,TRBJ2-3,TGTGCCAGCAGTTTATGGGCGGGAAGCACAGATATGCAGTATTTT,CASSLWAGSTDMQYF
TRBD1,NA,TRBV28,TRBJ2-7,TGTGCCAGCAGTTTAGAGGGGGCGCATGAGCAGTACTTC,CASSLEGAHEQYF
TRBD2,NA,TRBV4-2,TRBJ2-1,TGTGCCAGCAGCCAAGAACTAGCGGGGCGGAATGAGCAGTTCTTC,CASSQELAGRNEQFF
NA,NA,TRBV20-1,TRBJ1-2,TGCAGTGCTAGAGACCCGGGACATACAGCTCGGGGCTACACCTTC,CSARDPGHTARGYTF
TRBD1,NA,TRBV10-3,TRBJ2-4,TGTGCCGTCAGTGACCCGAGACAGGGACGGGACATTCAGTACTTC,CAVSDPRQGRDIQYF
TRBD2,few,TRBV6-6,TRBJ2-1,TGTGCCAGCAGTAACAGCGGGAGGGCCGGCAATGAGCAGTTCTTC,CASSNSGRAGNEQFF
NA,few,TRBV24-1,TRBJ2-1,TGTGCCACCAGTCGGGAGGGGGCGGGTTACAATGAGCAGTTCTTC,CATSREGAGYNEQFF
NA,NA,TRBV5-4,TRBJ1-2,TGTGCCAGCAGCGACTCGGTGTACTATGGCTACACCTTC,CASSDSVYYGYTF
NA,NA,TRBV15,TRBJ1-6,TGTGCCACCAGCACCGTTGGGGGGGCAAAAAGTTCACCCCTCCACTTT,CATSTVGGAKSSPLHF